This T cell receptor beta chain comes out of a study of blood T cell repertoires in COVID-19 (dated by TCRdb to about 2020). Describing the broader study: Samples from collaborators originated in the United States, Italy and Spain and spanned both the acute and convalescent phases of COVID-19. The repertoires were made available in a free public database intended to serve as a resource for research on the immune response to SARS-CoV-2. Subjects who had been exposed to COVID-19, were actively infected with it, or had recovered from it provided the deeply sampled blood TCRbeta repertoires that made up the dataset. Samples came from the ongoing ImmuneRACE study (first 160 participants) plus 1,254 subjects from 6 global collaborators. Where HLA class I and class II types were available, the types were taken from metadata supplied by the sample provider, not from assay-based typing. Nearly every sample came with metadata listing a de-identified subject ID, COVID-19 status, age in years and sex. The prospective study material was composed of cDNA or gDNA derived from T cells, B-cell-depleted T cells, or PBMCs. The research as a whole found: The quantity of clinical and demographic metadata differed by source and by participant and was supplied without curation.

This clone has just one count. Its antigen is currently not known. No clone much larger than this one lies a single base away; base qualities are absent. The germline V gene (reference sequence) gives CDR1 as LNHDA and CDR2 as SQIVND. Inclusive of the bounding cysteine and phenylalanine, the CDR3 is 13 residues long. CDR3 DNA is the only sequence kept; it has 39 bases, read in frame from the first base. V lost 7 bases and J lost 4 bases, and the count of bases not matched to a germline gene is 6. TCRbeta CDR3 regions were amplified from genomic DNA by means of the immunoSEQ Assay, a bias-controlled multiplex PCR. In the original analysis: The number of nucleated cells in each sample was estimated by amplification of reference gene primers within the assay. To quantify the absolute abundance of each unique TCRbeta CDR3 rearrangement, sequence reads were collapsed and filtered. For each sample, productive Simpson clonality was calculated as the square root of Simpson's diversity index across productive rearrangements. TCRdb holds this immuneACCESS table with in-frame rearrangements only. Some clones are missing; in checked studies, unresolved V genes explain under half, and the rest has no known cause. The DNA was the basis for D and trimming; V, J and clone size are from that table. The sample table lists 310,000 or so clones, approximately 86% of them with a count of one. The ten biggest clones cover more than 8.5% of the sample.

Participants in the prospective study were enrolled through a virtual design, were aged roughly 18 to 100 years, and lived in roughly 24 United States geographic areas. Cohort assignment in the prospective study relied on participant-reported clinical history from a screening survey and a study questionnaire. ImmuneRACE Cohort 3 recovered participants were defined by two consecutive negative NP/OP PCR tests, healthcare professional clearance, or symptom resolution. In the prospective study, mobile phlebotomists collected whole blood, serum and a nasopharyngeal or oropharyngeal swab from each participant. Additional blood draws and questionnaires over an approximately 2-month period could optionally be provided by prospective study participants. Blood samples from the prospective study were shipped frozen or at room temperature prior to DNA extraction.

The sequence links TRBV19 to TRBJ1-2, and TRBD1 aligns with 7 junction nucleotides. The sequenced sample consisted of PBMCs or T cells enriched from blood (not recorded which). The receptor's source is a woman younger than 35 who had recovered from COVID-19. The DNA reads TGTGCCAGTAATATGGACAGGTTCTATGGCTACACCTTC. Translated, this is CASNMDRFYGYTF. With all but the CDR3 taken from the reference TRBV19 and TRBJ1-2 genes, the full variable domain is: DGGITQSPKYLFRKEGQNVTLSCEQNLNHDAMYWYRQDPGQGLRLIYYSQIVNDFQKGDIAEGYSVSREKKESFPLTVTSAQKNPTAFYLCASNMDRFYGYTFGSGTRLTVV.